Shown below are 12 T cell receptor beta chains from a single sample sequenced in a study of read filtering for tumor transcriptome and immune sequencing. This library used around 400 ng RNA and molecular barcoded adaptors spanning alpha/delta and beta/gamma chains. TCRdb independently ran MiXCR on the reads; one entry per CDR3 protein. The data show more than 100,000 distinct CDR3 sequences, 13% seen once. Sequencing was performed on a population of CD138-negative cells sorted from bone marrow. The receptor source for this set is a donor at least 40 years old with multiple myeloma.

This clonotype was recorded at least ten times. The chain recombines TRBV12-3 or TRBV12-4 with TRBJ1-4; D is perhaps TRBD1 (5 bases). Trimming stripped 6 bases from V and 7 bases from J, with 18 bases between. The CDR3 extends over 15 amino acids. DNA for the CDR3: TGTGCCAGCAGACCTAGGGGACCCTTAGGTGAAAAACTGTTTTTT. Translation gives CASRPRGPLGEKLFF.

This clonotype was observed at least ten times. The chain couples TRBV12-3 or TRBV12-4 to TRBJ2-7; 8 bases are shared with TRBD2. This CDR3 is 14 amino acids long. V was clipped by 7 bases and J by 3 bases; unmatched bases: 8. CDR3 region: CASTLAGQLYEQYF. The CDR3 coding sequence is TGTGCCAGCACTCTAGCGGGCCAACTCTACGAGCAGTACTTC.

The chain combines TRBV11-3 with TRBJ2-5; no definite D call. The V gene's germline CDR1 is SGHNT and CDR2 YENEEA. V shed 8 bases and J shed 1 base, with 8 bases lying between them. CDR3 length: 12 residues. CDR3 DNA sequence: TGTGCCAGCCAGCCCCGCCAAGAGACCCAGTACTTC. Translating it yields CASQPRQETQYF.

This clonotype was seen a few times. The gene calls are TRBV7-8 and TRBJ2-2; D is uncertain. Trimming pared 2 bases from V and 0 bases from J, leaving 16 bases between. Germline-derived CDR1 and CDR2 are SGHVS and FQNEAQ. The CDR3 spans 18 residues. CDR3 sequence reads: CASSLLIFGSANTGELFF. In DNA form, the CDR3 reads TGTGCCAGCAGCTTACTTATATTCGGCTCCGCGAACACCGGGGAGCTGTTTTTT.

About this clonotype itself: A single base separates this from a much larger clone, so it may be a read error. This chain joins TRBV10-3 and TRBJ2-6; 9 bases agree with TRBD1. Per germline, CDR1 ENHRY and CDR2 SYGVKD. This CDR3 is built from 16 residues. The CDR3 reads CAISDGQGSGANALTF. CDR3 bases: TGTGCCATCAGCGACGGACAGGGGAGTGGGGCCAACGCCCTGACTTTC.

This clonotype was recorded at least ten times. The chain recombines TRBV29-1 with TRBJ2-7, with 8 bases fitting TRBD1. V was pared by 0 bases and J by 4 bases, with 8 bases of the junction left unmatched. The germline gives CDR1 SQVTM, CDR2 ANQGSEA. The CDR3 loop spans 15 amino acids. The CDR3 DNA reads TGCAGCGTTGAAGATCAAGGACAGGGAATGTACGAGCAGTACTTC. It is translated as CSVEDQGQGMYEQYF.

This clonotype was observed at least ten times. This chain links TRBV6-5 with TRBJ2-2; D unclear. Germline CDR1 is MNHEY and CDR2 is SVGAGI. This CDR3 comprises 15 residues. V shed 1 base and J shed 6 bases, with 12 bases lying between them. The CDR3 sequence is CASSYFDGISGELFF. In DNA, the CDR3 is TGTGCCAGCAGTTACTTCGACGGCATATCCGGGGAGCTGTTTTTT.

This clonotype was seen once. The V and J genes are TRBV5-1 and TRBJ2-1, with D hard to call. Trimming shortened V by 5 bases and J by 6 bases, and 6 bases separated the two germline ends. Germline CDR1 reads SGHRS; CDR2 reads YFSETQ. The CDR3 is made up of 11 amino acids. The CDR3 coding sequence is TGCGCCAGCAGGTACCCCAATGAGCAGTTCTTC. Its protein is CASRYPNEQFF. The full variable domain, completed using reference TRBV5-1 and TRBJ2-1, is KAGVTQTPRYLIKTRGQQVTLSCSPISGHRSVSWYQQTPGQGLQFLFEYFSETQRNKGNFPGRFSGRQFSNSRSEMNVSTLELGDSALYLCASRYPNEQFFGPGTRLTVL.

This clonotype was found many times. The CDR3, as DNA: TGCAGTGCTAGAGGGGAGACAGGGGAATCCTACAATGAGCAGTTCTTC. This sequence encodes CSARGETGESYNEQFF. The chain links TRBV20-1 to TRBJ2-1; 8 nucleotides line up with TRBD1. CDR1 is DFQATT, CDR2 SNEGSKA, per germline (reference sequence). The CDR3 extends over 16 amino acids. Losses at the gene ends were 1 base for V and 1 base for J; bases not matched to a gene: 6.

This clonotype was detected only a few times. It may be a read error: a sequence one base away is much more abundant. In nucleotides, the CDR3 is TGTGCCAGCAGCCCCACCTACTATGAGCAGTTCTTC. The encoded protein is CASSPTYYEQFF. The V and J genes are TRBV6-6 and TRBJ2-1; D remains ambiguous. CDR3 length: 12 residues. Germline-derived CDR1 and CDR2 are MNHNY and SVGAGI (reference sequence).

Many counts were recorded for this clonotype. V and J are TRBV6-2 or TRBV6-3 and TRBJ2-2, with D perhaps matching TRBD2 (5 bases). V dropped 4 bases and J dropped 3 bases, with 9 bases sitting between them. This CDR3 has 14 amino acids. Germline CDR1 MNHEY, CDR2 SVGEGT. The CDR3 bases are TGTGCCAGCAGTTCGGACTCGTACACCGGGGAGCTGTTTTTT. Residues: CASSSDSYTGELFF.

This clonotype was recorded at least ten times. The chain joins TRBV7-9 to TRBJ2-1; 10 nucleotides line up with TRBD2. The ends lost 1 base at V and 5 bases at J; junction bases unmatched: 5. This CDR3 spans 16 amino acids. CDR1 and CDR2 from the germline V gene are SEHNR and FQNEAQ (reference sequence). The CDR3 here is CASSLGSSGGNNEQFF. The CDR3 DNA reads as TGTGCCAGCAGCTTAGGATCTAGCGGGGGCAACAATGAGCAGTTCTTC.